The present entry profiles one TCR beta chain with its context. This entry belongs to a study of shared clonotypes between healthy human individuals. It was CD45RO-negative cells, positively selected for CCR7, that made up naive CD8 cells, with terminally differentiated effector memory CD45RA+ cells excluded. Deletions cut 5 bases from V and 3 bases from J, with 14 bases between. Germline V lookup: CDR1 SGHAT, CDR2 FQNNGV. The CDR3 contains 15 residues. The assay was immunoSEQ multiplex PCR, and TCRdb's table has in-frame clones only and misses some. The table shows some 2.1 million clones, with approximately 92% occurring only once.

The receptor comes from a man between 18 and 29 years old in good health. Some clones in this sample may be carry-over from other donors' samples. What was sequenced was naive CD8+ T cells from PBMCs. The rearrangement links TRBV11-2 to TRBJ1-3, with D uncertain. The CDR3 protein is CASSPADRVGNTIYF. As DNA, the CDR3 is TGTGCCAGCAGCCCAGCGGATCGGGTTGGAAACACCATATATTTT.